This is a list of T cell receptor beta chains from one sample in a study of cytomegalovirus exposure and HLA in healthy donors. The table came from immunoSEQ multiplex PCR; TCRdb's copy has only in-frame clones and leaves some out. Here the sample spans about 130,000 clones, 80% being singletons. The source material was PBMCs. The receptors shown here come from a male donor in good health and CMV-seronegative. CDR3s include the opening cysteine and the closing phenylalanine or tryptophan. The D gene is left open where the match is weak. Part of the rows lack a size; the others show once, few, many or a class for expanded clones.

D gene: TRBD1; J gene: TRBJ1-5; clone size: few; V gene: TRBV19; CDR3 protein: CASSGQGGQPQHF; CDR3 DNA: TGTGCCAGTAGCGGACAGGGCGGGCAGCCCCAGCATTTT
D gene: TRBD1; J gene: TRBJ2-4; clone size: -; V gene: TRBV30; CDR3 protein: CAWDRGTGRAKNIQYF; CDR3 DNA: TGTGCCTGGGACCGAGGGACAGGGAGGGCCAAAAACATTCAGTACTTC
D gene: -; J gene: TRBJ2-5; clone size: -; V gene: TRBV10-2; CDR3 protein: CASSDPARGETQYF; CDR3 DNA: TGCGCCAGCAGTGATCCGGCTAGGGGGGAGACCCAGTACTTC
D gene: TRBD2; J gene: TRBJ2-3; clone size: -; V gene: TRBV7-7; CDR3 protein: CASSLGLSGSPDTQYF; CDR3 DNA: TGTGCCAGCAGCTTAGGACTCAGCGGGAGCCCAGATACGCAGTATTTT
D gene: -; J gene: TRBJ2-6; clone size: -; V gene: TRBV6-1; CDR3 protein: CASSEALPTSHWAGANVLTF; CDR3 DNA: TGTGCCAGCAGTGAAGCGCTTCCGACCTCCCACTGGGCCGGGGCCAACGTCCTGACTTTC
D gene: -; J gene: TRBJ2-1; clone size: -; V gene: TRBV11-3; CDR3 protein: CASSLGSNNEQFF; CDR3 DNA: TGTGCCAGCAGCTTAGGGAGCAACAATGAGCAGTTCTTC
D gene: -; J gene: TRBJ2-5; clone size: -; V gene: TRBV7-9; CDR3 protein: CASSLGLRAQETQYF; CDR3 DNA: TGTGCCAGCAGCTTAGGACTGAGGGCCCAAGAGACCCAGTACTTC
D gene: TRBD2; J gene: TRBJ2-7; clone size: once; V gene: TRBV2; CDR3 protein: CATSPGGTGGYEQYF; CDR3 DNA: TGTGCCACCTCGCCGGGGGGGACTGGGGGCTACGAGCAGTACTTC
D gene: TRBD2; J gene: TRBJ2-3; clone size: -; V gene: TRBV19; CDR3 protein: CASSRGLAASADTQYF; CDR3 DNA: TGTGCCAGTAGTAGGGGACTAGCGGCCAGCGCAGATACGCAGTATTTT
D gene: TRBD2; J gene: TRBJ2-2; clone size: -; V gene: TRBV10-3; CDR3 protein: CAVGLAGGIETGELFF; CDR3 DNA: TGTGCCGTCGGACTAGCGGGGGGAATTGAGACCGGGGAGCTGTTTTTT
D gene: -; J gene: TRBJ2-7; clone size: -; V gene: TRBV7-6; CDR3 protein: CASSLSPQGGGPHEQYF; CDR3 DNA: TGTGCCAGCAGCCTCAGCCCCCAAGGGGGAGGGCCCCACGAGCAGTACTTC
D gene: -; J gene: TRBJ1-2; clone size: few; V gene: TRBV2; CDR3 protein: CAGDGGGYGYTF; CDR3 DNA: TGTGCCGGGGACGGGGGTGGCTATGGCTACACCTTC
D gene: TRBD2; J gene: TRBJ2-3; clone size: few; V gene: TRBV6-4; CDR3 protein: CASSRTSGGQSTDTQYF; CDR3 DNA: TGTGCCAGCAGCCGGACTAGCGGGGGCCAAAGCACAGATACGCAGTATTTT
D gene: TRBD1; J gene: TRBJ1-6; clone size: -; V gene: TRBV7-2; CDR3 protein: CASSLSKTGLNSPLHF; CDR3 DNA: TGTGCCAGCAGCTTAAGTAAGACAGGGCTGAATTCACCCCTCCACTTT
D gene: TRBD1; J gene: TRBJ2-7; clone size: medium-sized; V gene: TRBV4-3; CDR3 protein: CASSQEEGTGGAKQYF; CDR3 DNA: TGCGCCAGCAGCCAAGAGGAGGGGACAGGGGGCGCAAAGCAGTACTTC
D gene: TRBD2; J gene: TRBJ2-1; clone size: once; V gene: TRBV7-9; CDR3 protein: CASPSDSGRYEQFF; CDR3 DNA: TGTGCCAGCCCCTCGGATAGCGGGAGATATGAGCAGTTCTTC
D gene: TRBD2; J gene: TRBJ2-1; clone size: -; V gene: TRBV5-1; CDR3 protein: CASSPGLALNEQFF; CDR3 DNA: TGCGCCAGCAGCCCGGGACTAGCGCTCAATGAGCAGTTCTTC
D gene: TRBD2; J gene: TRBJ2-4; clone size: -; V gene: TRBV14; CDR3 protein: CASSPQTSGRNIQYF; CDR3 DNA: TGTGCCAGCAGCCCCCAGACTAGCGGAAGAAACATTCAGTACTTC
D gene: TRBD2; J gene: TRBJ2-3; clone size: -; V gene: TRBV30; CDR3 protein: CAWRATSGSLTSTDTQYF; CDR3 DNA: TGTGCCTGGAGGGCAACTAGCGGGAGCCTCACAAGCACAGATACGCAGTATTTT
D gene: -; J gene: TRBJ1-1; clone size: once; V gene: TRBV6-4; CDR3 protein: CASSEQENTEAFF; CDR3 DNA: TGTGCCAGTAGTGAACAGGAGAACACTGAAGCTTTCTTT
D gene: TRBD2; J gene: TRBJ2-2; clone size: medium-sized; V gene: TRBV6-1; CDR3 protein: CASSELAGGPGELFF; CDR3 DNA: TGTGCCAGCAGTGAACTAGCGGGGGGGCCCGGGGAGCTGTTTTTT
D gene: TRBD2; J gene: TRBJ2-7; clone size: -; V gene: TRBV5-4; CDR3 protein: CASRVAGDNSYEQYF; CDR3 DNA: TGTGCCAGCCGCGTAGCGGGGGACAATTCCTACGAGCAGTACTTC
D gene: -; J gene: TRBJ1-2; clone size: few; V gene: TRBV27; CDR3 protein: CASRSRGVPSYTF; CDR3 DNA: TGTGCCAGCAGAAGTCGGGGGGTACCAAGCTACACCTTC
D gene: TRBD1; J gene: TRBJ1-2; clone size: -; V gene: TRBV7-8; CDR3 protein: CASSLMVGQDPYGYTF; CDR3 DNA: TGTGCCAGCAGCTTAATGGTGGGACAGGATCCCTATGGCTACACCTTC
D gene: -; J gene: TRBJ1-1; clone size: -; V gene: TRBV6-5; CDR3 protein: CASTQGSEAFF; CDR3 DNA: TGTGCCAGCACACAGGGTTCTGAAGCTTTCTTT
D gene: -; J gene: TRBJ2-7; clone size: -; V gene: TRBV7-8; CDR3 protein: CASSPLRVARGEQYF; CDR3 DNA: TGTGCCAGCAGCCCCCTTCGGGTAGCGCGAGGGGAGCAGTACTTC
D gene: TRBD1; J gene: TRBJ1-1; clone size: -; V gene: TRBV27; CDR3 protein: CASSQKGQGIGTEAFF; CDR3 DNA: TGTGCCAGCAGCCAAAAGGGACAGGGGATCGGCACTGAAGCTTTCTTT
D gene: -; J gene: TRBJ1-3; clone size: -; V gene: TRBV30; CDR3 protein: CAWSSTASTIYF; CDR3 DNA: TGTGCCTGGAGTAGCACAGCCTCAACCATATATTTT
D gene: -; J gene: TRBJ2-7; clone size: -; V gene: TRBV11-2; CDR3 protein: CASSHLLGVYEQYF; CDR3 DNA: TGTGCCAGCAGCCATCTTCTAGGGGTCTACGAGCAGTACTTC
D gene: TRBD1; J gene: TRBJ2-1; clone size: -; V gene: TRBV19; CDR3 protein: CASSILPGQGDNEQFF; CDR3 DNA: TGTGCCAGTAGTATATTACCGGGACAGGGGGACAATGAGCAGTTCTTC
D gene: -; J gene: TRBJ2-7; clone size: -; V gene: TRBV30; CDR3 protein: CAWYPTMGRPYEQYF; CDR3 DNA: TGTGCCTGGTATCCCACCATGGGCAGGCCCTACGAGCAGTACTTC
D gene: -; J gene: TRBJ2-1; clone size: -; V gene: TRBV28; CDR3 protein: CASNIGGISSYNEQFF; CDR3 DNA: TGTGCCAGCAATATAGGGGGTATTAGCTCCTACAATGAGCAGTTCTTC
D gene: TRBD1; J gene: TRBJ2-2; clone size: few; V gene: TRBV28; CDR3 protein: CASSRKGQGYTGELFF; CDR3 DNA: TGTGCCAGCAGCCGCAAGGGACAGGGGTACACCGGGGAGCTGTTTTTT
D gene: TRBD2; J gene: TRBJ2-7; clone size: -; V gene: TRBV30; CDR3 protein: CAWRVAGVHEQYF; CDR3 DNA: TGTGCCTGGAGGGTAGCGGGAGTTCACGAGCAGTACTTC
D gene: TRBD2; J gene: TRBJ2-3; clone size: -; V gene: TRBV7-9; CDR3 protein: CASSSRTSGTDTQYF; CDR3 DNA: TGTGCCAGCAGCTCCCGGACTAGCGGCACAGATACGCAGTATTTT
D gene: -; J gene: TRBJ2-1; clone size: -; V gene: TRBV2; CDR3 protein: CASSTDTSSYNEQFF; CDR3 DNA: TGTGCCAGCAGTACGGACACGAGCTCCTACAATGAGCAGTTCTTC
D gene: TRBD1; J gene: TRBJ1-2; clone size: -; V gene: TRBV19; CDR3 protein: CASSDWGQGPLWYGYTF; CDR3 DNA: TGTGCCAGTAGTGATTGGGGACAGGGCCCACTGTGGTATGGCTACACCTTC
D gene: -; J gene: TRBJ2-6; clone size: -; V gene: TRBV10-3; CDR3 protein: CAISESIPGSGANGLTF; CDR3 DNA: TGTGCCATCAGTGAGTCGATCCCTGGCTCTGGGGCCAACGGCCTGACTTTC
D gene: -; J gene: TRBJ2-6; clone size: -; V gene: TRBV6-4; CDR3 protein: CASSASLGANVLTF; CDR3 DNA: TGTGCCAGCAGTGCTAGCCTCGGGGCCAACGTCCTGACTTTC
D gene: TRBD1; J gene: TRBJ2-2; clone size: -; V gene: TRBV15; CDR3 protein: CATSSRQGARGTGELFF; CDR3 DNA: TGTGCCACCAGCAGCAGACAGGGGGCGCGAGGCACCGGGGAGCTGTTTTTT
D gene: -; J gene: TRBJ1-2; clone size: once; V gene: TRBV6-5; CDR3 protein: CASSLRQRGYTF; CDR3 DNA: TGTGCCAGCAGTCTCCGACAACGTGGCTACACCTTC
D gene: TRBD1; J gene: TRBJ1-4; clone size: -; V gene: TRBV28; CDR3 protein: CASSWNKGTGNEKLFF; CDR3 DNA: TGTGCCAGCAGTTGGAACAAAGGGACAGGGAATGAAAAACTGTTTTTT
D gene: -; J gene: TRBJ2-7; clone size: -; V gene: TRBV9; CDR3 protein: CASSVGTTEFMNEQYF; CDR3 DNA: TGTGCCAGCAGCGTAGGTACTACCGAGTTTATGAACGAGCAGTACTTC
D gene: -; J gene: TRBJ2-1; clone size: few; V gene: TRBV7-3; CDR3 protein: CASRPQMSSYNEQFF; CDR3 DNA: TGTGCCAGCAGGCCACAGATGAGCTCCTACAATGAGCAGTTCTTC
D gene: -; J gene: TRBJ2-5; clone size: few; V gene: TRBV7-9; CDR3 protein: CASSLASGGGAETQYF; CDR3 DNA: TGTGCCAGCAGCTTAGCATCAGGAGGGGGCGCGGAGACCCAGTACTTC
D gene: -; J gene: TRBJ2-3; clone size: -; V gene: TRBV27; CDR3 protein: CASRAIGETTDTQYF; CDR3 DNA: TGTGCCAGCAGGGCTATCGGGGAGACCACAGATACGCAGTATTTT
D gene: -; J gene: TRBJ2-3; clone size: -; V gene: TRBV4-2; CDR3 protein: CASSQDQSGRTDTQYF; CDR3 DNA: TGTGCCAGCAGCCAAGATCAAAGCGGCCGCACAGATACGCAGTATTTT
D gene: TRBD2; J gene: TRBJ2-7; clone size: few; V gene: TRBV28; CDR3 protein: CASSLSSGGRIPYEQYF; CDR3 DNA: TGTGCCAGCAGTTTATCGTCGGGGGGACGGATACCCTACGAGCAGTACTTC